Listed below are T cell receptor beta chains from one sample, sequenced in a study of CD8 T cells in Susac syndrome. One entry per CDR3 protein, called by TCRdb with MiXCR from the immunoSEQ multiplex PCR reads. The repertoire holds fewer than 150,000 distinct CDR3 sequences, with more than 85% as singletons. Material for sequencing was CD8+ T cells from PBMCs. Every receptor here comes from a human donor with Susac syndrome. Each CDR3 is given with its conserved first and last residue. D genes are given only for firm matches. Size is omitted from some rows. Given values are once, few, many or a class for expanded clones.

D gene: -; V gene: TRBV6-5; clone size: -; J gene: TRBJ1-2; CDR3 protein: CASSSTQNYGYTF; CDR3 DNA: TGTGCCAGCAGTTCGACACAGAACTATGGCTACACCTTC
D gene: -; V gene: TRBV4-1; clone size: -; J gene: TRBJ2-7; CDR3 protein: CASSPMGRYEQYF; CDR3 DNA: TGCGCCAGCAGCCCGATGGGACGTTACGAGCAGTACTTC
D gene: TRBD1; V gene: TRBV20-1; clone size: -; J gene: TRBJ1-2; CDR3 protein: CSAREPNTGTGSPWNYGYTF; CDR3 DNA: TGCAGTGCTAGAGAACCCAATACCGGGACAGGGAGCCCATGGAACTATGGCTACACCTTC
D gene: TRBD1; V gene: TRBV12-3/TRBV12-4; clone size: once; J gene: TRBJ2-4; CDR3 protein: CASSSGTGLNIQYF; CDR3 DNA: TGTGCCAGCAGTTCCGGGACAGGGTTGAACATTCAGTACTTC
D gene: -; V gene: TRBV7-9; clone size: -; J gene: TRBJ2-5; CDR3 protein: CASSSWDNTIQETQYF; CDR3 DNA: TGTGCCAGCAGCTCTTGGGACAACACTATCCAAGAGACCCAGTACTTC
D gene: -; V gene: TRBV30; clone size: once; J gene: TRBJ1-1; CDR3 protein: CAWSVVGHEAFF; CDR3 DNA: TGTGCCTGGAGTGTTGTCGGCCACGAAGCTTTCTTT
D gene: -; V gene: TRBV24-1; clone size: -; J gene: TRBJ2-7; CDR3 protein: CATSDSNEQYF; CDR3 DNA: TGTGCCACCAGTGATTCCAACGAGCAGTACTTC
D gene: -; V gene: TRBV12-3/TRBV12-4; clone size: -; J gene: TRBJ2-1; CDR3 protein: CASSLLQQFF; CDR3 DNA: TGTGCCAGCAGTTTACTACAGCAGTTCTTC
D gene: TRBD2; V gene: TRBV11-2; clone size: -; J gene: TRBJ2-1; CDR3 protein: CASSLPVMSGRLFF; CDR3 DNA: TGTGCCAGCAGCCTCCCCGTTATGAGCGGGAGGCTCTTCTTC
D gene: -; V gene: TRBV4-1; clone size: once; J gene: TRBJ2-4; CDR3 protein: CASSQDRPPLGGIQYF; CDR3 DNA: TGCGCCAGCAGCCAAGATCGCCCCCCCCTGGGAGGCATTCAGTACTTC
D gene: -; V gene: TRBV5-4; clone size: -; J gene: TRBJ2-6; CDR3 protein: CATSEASGANVLTF; CDR3 DNA: TGTGCCACTTCAGAGGCCTCTGGGGCCAACGTCCTGACTTTC
D gene: TRBD2; V gene: TRBV7-9; clone size: -; J gene: TRBJ2-1; CDR3 protein: CASQPAGGPGNEQFF; CDR3 DNA: TGTGCCAGCCAACCCGCGGGAGGGCCGGGGAATGAGCAGTTCTTC
D gene: -; V gene: TRBV10-1; clone size: -; J gene: TRBJ2-4; CDR3 protein: CASSESTLGKNIQYF; CDR3 DNA: TGCGCCAGCAGTGAGTCGACATTAGGCAAAAACATTCAGTACTTC
D gene: -; V gene: TRBV27; clone size: -; J gene: TRBJ1-5; CDR3 protein: CASRIVGGIYSNQPQHF; CDR3 DNA: TGTGCCAGCAGAATAGTAGGGGGGATTTATAGCAATCAGCCCCAGCATTTT
D gene: -; V gene: TRBV6-2/TRBV6-3; clone size: -; J gene: TRBJ1-4; CDR3 protein: CASSLESGNEKLFF; CDR3 DNA: TGTGCCAGCAGTTTGGAGTCCGGAAATGAAAAACTGTTTTTT
D gene: -; V gene: TRBV28; clone size: -; J gene: TRBJ1-2; CDR3 protein: CASMYRENYGYTF; CDR3 DNA: TGTGCCAGCATGTACCGGGAGAACTATGGCTACACCTTC
D gene: TRBD1; V gene: TRBV5-1; clone size: -; J gene: TRBJ2-7; CDR3 protein: CASSTGTGDYEQYF; CDR3 DNA: TGCGCCAGCAGTACTGGGACAGGGGACTACGAGCAGTACTTC